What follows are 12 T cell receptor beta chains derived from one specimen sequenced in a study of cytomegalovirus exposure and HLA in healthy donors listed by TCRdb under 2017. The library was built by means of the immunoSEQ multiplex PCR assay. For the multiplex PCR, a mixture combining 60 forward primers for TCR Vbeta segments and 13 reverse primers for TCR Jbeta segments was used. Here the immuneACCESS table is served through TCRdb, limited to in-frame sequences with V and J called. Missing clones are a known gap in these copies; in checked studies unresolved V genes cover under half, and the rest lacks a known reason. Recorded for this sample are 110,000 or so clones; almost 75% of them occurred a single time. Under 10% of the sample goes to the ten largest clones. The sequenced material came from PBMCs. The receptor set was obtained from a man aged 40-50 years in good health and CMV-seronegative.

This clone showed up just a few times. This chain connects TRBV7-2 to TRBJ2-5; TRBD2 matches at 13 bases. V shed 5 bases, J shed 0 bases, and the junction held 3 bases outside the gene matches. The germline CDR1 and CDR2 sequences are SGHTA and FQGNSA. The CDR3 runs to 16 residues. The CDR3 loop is CASSLGLAGDQETQYF. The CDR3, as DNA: TGTGCCAGCAGCCTAGGACTAGCGGGGGACCAAGAGACCCAGTACTTC.

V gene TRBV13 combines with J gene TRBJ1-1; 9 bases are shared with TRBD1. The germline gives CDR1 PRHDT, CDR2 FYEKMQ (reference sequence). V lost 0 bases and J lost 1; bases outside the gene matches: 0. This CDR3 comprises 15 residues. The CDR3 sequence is CASSLGGQGNTEAFF. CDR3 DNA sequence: TGTGCCAGCAGCTTAGGGGGACAGGGGAACACTGAAGCTTTCTTT.

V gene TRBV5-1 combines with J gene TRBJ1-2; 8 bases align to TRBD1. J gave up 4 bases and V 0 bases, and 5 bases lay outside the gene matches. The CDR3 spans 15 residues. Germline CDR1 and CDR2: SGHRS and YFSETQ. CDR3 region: CASSLDSGGGYGYTF. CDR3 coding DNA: TGCGCCAGCAGCTTGGATTCAGGGGGCGGCTATGGCTACACCTTC.

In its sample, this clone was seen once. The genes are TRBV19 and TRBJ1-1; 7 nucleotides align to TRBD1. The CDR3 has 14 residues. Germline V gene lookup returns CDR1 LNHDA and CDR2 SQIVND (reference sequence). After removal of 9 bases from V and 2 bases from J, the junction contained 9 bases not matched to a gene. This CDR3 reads CASRLGTVNTEAFF. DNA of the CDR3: TGTGCCAGCCGCCTGGGGACAGTAAACACTGAAGCTTTCTTT. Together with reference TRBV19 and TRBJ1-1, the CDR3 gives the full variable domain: DGGITQSPKYLFRKEGQNVTLSCEQNLNHDAMYWYRQDPGQGLRLIYYSQIVNDFQKGDIAEGYSVSREKKESFPLTVTSAQKNPTAFYLCASRLGTVNTEAFFGQGTRLTVV.

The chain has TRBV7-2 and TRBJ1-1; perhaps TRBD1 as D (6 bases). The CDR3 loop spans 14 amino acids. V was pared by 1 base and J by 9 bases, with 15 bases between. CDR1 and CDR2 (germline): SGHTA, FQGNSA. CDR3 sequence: CASSLVRQDGKAFF. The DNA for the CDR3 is TGTGCCAGCAGCTTAGTAAGACAGGATGGAAAAGCTTTCTTT.

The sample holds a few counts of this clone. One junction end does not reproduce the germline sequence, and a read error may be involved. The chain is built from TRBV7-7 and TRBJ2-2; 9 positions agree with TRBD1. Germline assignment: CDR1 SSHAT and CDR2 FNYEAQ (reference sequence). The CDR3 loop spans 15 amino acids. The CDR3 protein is CASSLKTGGVGELFF. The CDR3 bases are TGTGCTAGCAGCTTGAAGACAGGGGGAGTTGGGGAGCTGTTTTTT. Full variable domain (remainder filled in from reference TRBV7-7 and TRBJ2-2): GAGVSQSPRYKVTKRGQDVTLRCDPISSHATLYWYQQALGQGPEFLTYFNYEAQPDKSGLPSDRFSAERPEGSISTLTIQRTEQRDSAMYRCASSLKTGGVGELFFGEGSRLTVL.

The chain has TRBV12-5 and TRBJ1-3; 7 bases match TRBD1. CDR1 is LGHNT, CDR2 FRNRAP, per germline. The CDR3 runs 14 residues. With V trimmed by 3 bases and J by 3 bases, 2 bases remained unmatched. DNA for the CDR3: TGTGCTAGTGGTTTAGGGGACAGTGGAAACACCATATATTTT. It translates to CASGLGDSGNTIYF. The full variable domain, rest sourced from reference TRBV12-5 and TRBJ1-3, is DARVTQTPRHKVTEMGQEVTMRCQPILGHNTVFWYRQTMMQGLELLAYFRNRAPLDDSGMPKDRFSAEMPDATLATLKIQPSEPRDSAVYFCASGLGDSGNTIYFGEGSWLTVV.

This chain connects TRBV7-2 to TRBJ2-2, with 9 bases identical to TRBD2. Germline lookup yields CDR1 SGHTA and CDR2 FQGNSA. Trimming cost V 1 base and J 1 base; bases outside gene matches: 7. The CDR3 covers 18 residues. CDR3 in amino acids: CASSLVPSGGMNTGELFF. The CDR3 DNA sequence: TGTGCCAGCAGCTTAGTCCCCAGCGGGGGGATGAACACCGGGGAGCTGTTTTTT.

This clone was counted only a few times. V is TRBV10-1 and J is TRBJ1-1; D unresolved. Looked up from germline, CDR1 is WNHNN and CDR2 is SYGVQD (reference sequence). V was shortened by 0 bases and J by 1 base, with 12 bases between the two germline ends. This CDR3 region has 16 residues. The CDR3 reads CASSESTGDGNTEAFF. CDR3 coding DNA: TGCGCCAGCAGTGAGTCGACCGGGGATGGGAACACTGAAGCTTTCTTT.

CDR3 amino acids: CASSPPRNEQFF. DNA for the CDR3: TGCGCCAGCAGTCCCCCGAGGAATGAGCAGTTCTTC. This chain links TRBV23-1 with TRBJ2-1; unclear D gene. TRBV23-1 is placed among ORFs of uncertain function. This CDR3 is built from 12 residues. V was cut by 4 bases and J by 7 bases, with 8 bases left in between.

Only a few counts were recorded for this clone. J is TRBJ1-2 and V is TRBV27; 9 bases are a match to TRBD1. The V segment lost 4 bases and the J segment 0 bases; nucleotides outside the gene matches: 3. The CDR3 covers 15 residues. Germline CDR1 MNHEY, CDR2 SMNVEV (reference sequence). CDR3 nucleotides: TGTGCCAGCAGTTGGGGACAGGGAACTAACTATGGCTACACCTTC. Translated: CASSWGQGTNYGYTF.

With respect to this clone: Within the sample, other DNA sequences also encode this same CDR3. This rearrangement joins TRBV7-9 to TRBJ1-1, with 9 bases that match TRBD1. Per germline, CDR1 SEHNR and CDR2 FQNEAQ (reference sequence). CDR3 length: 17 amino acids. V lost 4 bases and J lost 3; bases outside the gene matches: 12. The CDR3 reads CASSSPGQGAVDTEAFF. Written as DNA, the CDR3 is TGTGCCAGCAGCTCCCCGGGACAGGGAGCAGTGGACACTGAAGCTTTCTTT.